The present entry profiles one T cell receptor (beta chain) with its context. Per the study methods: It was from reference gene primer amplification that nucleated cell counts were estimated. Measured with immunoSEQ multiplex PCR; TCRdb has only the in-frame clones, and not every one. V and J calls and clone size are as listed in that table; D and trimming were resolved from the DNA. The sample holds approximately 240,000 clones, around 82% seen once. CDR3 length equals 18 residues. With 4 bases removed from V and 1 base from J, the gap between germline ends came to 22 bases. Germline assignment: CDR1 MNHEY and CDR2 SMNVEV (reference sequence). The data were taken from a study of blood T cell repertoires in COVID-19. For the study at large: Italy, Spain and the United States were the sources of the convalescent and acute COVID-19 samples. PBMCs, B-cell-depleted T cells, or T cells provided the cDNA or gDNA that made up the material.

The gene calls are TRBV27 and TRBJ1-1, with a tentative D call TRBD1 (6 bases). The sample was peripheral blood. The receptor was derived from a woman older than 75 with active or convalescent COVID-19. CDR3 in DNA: TGTGCCAGCAGTTCCTCCCTCACCCTGGACAGAGAGAACACTGAAGCTTTCTTT. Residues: CASSSSLTLDRENTEAFF.